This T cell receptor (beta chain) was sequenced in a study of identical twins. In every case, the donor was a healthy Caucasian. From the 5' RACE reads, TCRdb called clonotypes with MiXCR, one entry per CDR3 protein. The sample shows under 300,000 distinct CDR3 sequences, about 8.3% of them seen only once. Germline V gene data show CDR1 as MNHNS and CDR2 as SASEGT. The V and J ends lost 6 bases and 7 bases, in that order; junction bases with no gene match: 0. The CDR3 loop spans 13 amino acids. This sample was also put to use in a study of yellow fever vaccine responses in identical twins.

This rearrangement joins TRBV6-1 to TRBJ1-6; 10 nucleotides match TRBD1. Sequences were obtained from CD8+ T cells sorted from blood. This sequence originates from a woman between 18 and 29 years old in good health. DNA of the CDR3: TGTGCCAGCAGGGGACAGGGGAATTCACCCCTCCACTTT. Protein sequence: CASRGQGNSPLHF.